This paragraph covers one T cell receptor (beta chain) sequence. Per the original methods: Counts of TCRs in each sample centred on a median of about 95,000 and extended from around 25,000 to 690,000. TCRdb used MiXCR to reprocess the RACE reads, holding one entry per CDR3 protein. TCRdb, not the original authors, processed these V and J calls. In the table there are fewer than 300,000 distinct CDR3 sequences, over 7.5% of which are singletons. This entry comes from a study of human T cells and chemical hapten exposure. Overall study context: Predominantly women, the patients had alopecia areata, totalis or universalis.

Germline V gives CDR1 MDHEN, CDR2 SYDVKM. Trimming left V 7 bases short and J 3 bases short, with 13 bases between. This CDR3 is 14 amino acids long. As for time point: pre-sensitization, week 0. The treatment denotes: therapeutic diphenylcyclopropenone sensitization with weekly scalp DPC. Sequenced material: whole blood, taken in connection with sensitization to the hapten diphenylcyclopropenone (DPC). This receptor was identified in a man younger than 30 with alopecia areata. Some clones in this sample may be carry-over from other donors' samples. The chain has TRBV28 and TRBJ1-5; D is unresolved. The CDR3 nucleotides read TGTGCCAGCAATTTCGGTGACGCCAATCAGCCCCAGCATTTT. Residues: CASNFGDANQPQHF.